This T cell receptor (beta chain) was recovered during a study of blood T cell repertoires in COVID-19. Study background: The study drew acute and convalescent COVID-19 samples from the United States, Italy and Spain. The cDNA or gDNA used as material had been derived from T cells, B-cell-depleted T cells, or PBMCs.

Only in-frame clones appear in the TCRdb table, and some are missing; sequencing was by immunoSEQ multiplex PCR. The sample lists 540,000 or so clones; about 89% were seen once. Germline V gene data show CDR1 as MNHNS and CDR2 as SASEGT. The CDR3 spans 15 residues. Deletions cut 6 bases from V and 0 bases from J, with 12 bases between. V and J are TRBV6-1 and TRBJ1-5; tentative D call: TRBD1 (5 bases). This TCR was recovered from a woman aged 45 to 65 with COVID-19, enrolled during active disease. Sequenced sample: peripheral blood. CDR3 amino acids: CASSLWGVSNQPQHF. In DNA, the CDR3 is TGTGCCAGCAGCCTATGGGGGGTTAGCAATCAGCCCCAGCATTTT.